What follows are 30 T cell receptor beta chains derived from one specimen sequenced in a study of radiation and T cells in renal cell carcinoma. As to time point: blood 2 weeks post-SBRT. Treatment specified: 15 Gy SBRT to primary tumor, nephrectomy 4 weeks later. Sequenced by immunoSEQ multiplex PCR; TCRdb stores in-frame clones only, minus some. The data contain 70,000 or so clones, 82% of them singletons. This specimen was blood, taken from a patient whose treatment included radiotherapy and nephrectomy. The receptors derive from a man in his sixties with renal cell carcinoma.

In this sample, this clone turned up once. This rearrangement joins TRBV19 to TRBJ1-1; D perhaps matches TRBD1 (5 bases). V was trimmed by 3 bases and J by 3 bases, leaving 20 bases between them. The CDR3 covers 17 residues. The V gene's germline CDR1 is LNHDA and CDR2 SQIVND (reference sequence). The CDR3 nucleotides are TGTGCCAGTAGTATCACTGACAGCTACCTTATGTACACTGAAGCTTTCTTT. This sequence encodes CASSITDSYLMYTEAFF. Filled out from reference TRBV19 and TRBJ1-1, the complete variable domain reads DGGITQSPKYLFRKEGQNVTLSCEQNLNHDAMYWYRQDPGQGLRLIYYSQIVNDFQKGDIAEGYSVSREKKESFPLTVTSAQKNPTAFYLCASSITDSYLMYTEAFFGQGTRLTVV.

The chain couples TRBV6-6 to TRBJ1-5; TRBD1 agrees at 11 bases. Per germline, CDR1 MNHNY and CDR2 SVGAGI (reference sequence). The J segment lost 6 bases and the V segment lost 5 bases, leaving 6 bases of the junction unmatched. The CDR3 spans 15 residues. The CDR3 spells CASSTRTGGGQPQHF. CDR3 nucleotide sequence: TGTGCCAGCAGTACCAGGACAGGGGGCGGTCAGCCCCAGCATTTT.

J is TRBJ1-2 and V is TRBV9; D remains unclear. Per the germline V gene, CDR1 is SGDLS and CDR2 is YYNGEE. The CDR3 loop spans 13 amino acids. V shed 4 bases and J shed 6 bases, with 13 bases lying between them. Here the CDR3 reads CASSLRELDGYTF. The CDR3 region has the DNA TGTGCCAGCAGCCTCCGGGAGCTAGATGGCTACACCTTC.

This chain uses TRBV7-2 with TRBJ2-2, with TRBD2 matching over 10 bases. The ends lost 6 bases at V and 2 bases at J; junction bases unmatched: 9. This CDR3 has 17 residues. Looked up from germline, CDR1 is SGHTA and CDR2 is FQGNSA. CDR3 in DNA: TGTGCCAGCAGTCGCCGGATAGCGGGAGGTAACACCGGGGAGCTGTTTTTT. As protein: CASSRRIAGGNTGELFF.

V is TRBV30 and J is TRBJ2-2; TRBD2 might be the D (5 bases). Germline CDR1 and CDR2: GTSNPN and SVGIG (reference sequence). Trimming stripped 3 bases from V and 0 bases from J, with 14 bases between. This CDR3 has 16 amino acids. The CDR3 nucleotides read TGTGCCTGGAGAAGAGGGCTCAGCTCGAACACCGGGGAGCTGTTTTTT. Translated: CAWRRGLSSNTGELFF.

The J gene is TRBJ2-1, the V gene TRBV7-6, with D perhaps assigned TRBD1 or TRBD2 (5 bases each). Germline-derived CDR1 and CDR2 are SGHVS and FNYEAQ. Trimming stripped 2 bases from V and 6 bases from J, with 26 bases between. The CDR3 is made up of 19 amino acids. The CDR3 bases are TGTGCCAGCAGCTTAAAGGGGCCCTTAGCGCCTCGGGGTAGCAATGAGCAGTTCTTC. Protein sequence: CASSLKGPLAPRGSNEQFF.

This chain uses TRBV15 with TRBJ1-4; 9 bases match TRBD1. The V segment lost 1 base and the J segment 3 bases; nucleotides outside the gene matches: 3. The germline V gene has CDR1 LNHNV and CDR2 YYDKDF (reference sequence). The CDR3 contains 16 residues. CDR3 sequence reads: CATSRVTGGSNEKLFF. The CDR3 nucleotides are TGTGCCACCAGCAGAGTTACAGGGGGCTCTAATGAAAAACTGTTTTTT.

The chain has TRBV7-9 and TRBJ2-7, with TRBD2 as a possible D gene (5 bases). Deletions cut 1 base from V and 0 bases from J, with 16 bases between. There are 17 residues in the CDR3. Germline CDR1 and CDR2: SEHNR and FQNEAQ (reference sequence). The CDR3, as DNA: TGTGCCAGCAGCTTAGTGGTTGGAGCGGACTTCTCCTACGAGCAGTACTTC. Residues: CASSLVVGADFSYEQYF.

V and J are TRBV19 and TRBJ2-5; the D is unclear. In germline, CDR1 is LNHDA, CDR2 SQIVND (reference sequence). V lost 3 bases, J lost 3 bases, and 11 bases lay in between. The length of the CDR3 is 14 residues. CDR3: CASSIPAPKETQYF. Here the CDR3 DNA reads TGTGCCAGTAGTATTCCGGCGCCTAAAGAGACCCAGTACTTC.

This chain uses TRBV6-1 with TRBJ2-3; 13 bases are a match to TRBD2. The CDR3 spans 13 residues. The germline CDR1 and CDR2 sequences are MNHNS and SASEGT. With V trimmed by 8 bases and J by 5 bases, 1 base remained unmatched. DNA for the CDR3: TGTGCCAGCGGGACTAGCGGGAAAGATACGCAGTATTTT. Translation: CASGTSGKDTQYF.

In nucleotides, the CDR3 is TGTGCCAGCAGCTTAGTACCACTGGGCGGGGGTTCCTACGAGCAGTACTTC. Protein product: CASSLVPLGGGSYEQYF. V gene TRBV7-6 combines with J gene TRBJ2-7; 7 nucleotides line up with TRBD2. This CDR3 has 17 residues. CDR1 and CDR2 (germline): SGHVS, FNYEAQ. The V gene end was trimmed by 1 base and the J gene end by 1 base; junction bases not matched to a gene: 10.

The genes are TRBV4-3 and TRBJ2-7; TRBD2 agrees at 16 bases. The CDR3 consists of 18 residues. Germline CDR1 is LGHNA and CDR2 is YSLEER. The V gene end was trimmed by 3 bases and the J gene end by 5 bases; junction bases not matched to a gene: 10. The CDR3 spells CASSQGLAGGGIRDEQYF. In DNA form, the CDR3 reads TGCGCCAGCAGCCAGGGACTAGCGGGAGGGGGGATACGGGACGAGCAGTACTTC.

This clone came up a few times. The rearrangement uses TRBV27 and TRBJ2-7; 9 nucleotides line up with TRBD1. This CDR3 is 15 amino acids long. Germline-derived CDR1 and CDR2 are MNHEY and SMNVEV (reference sequence). With 3 bases clipped from V and 6 bases from J, the junction kept 9 bases outside the gene matches. CDR3 nucleotides: TGTGCCAGCAGTTTCTCAGGACAGGGGCTGGGCGAGCAGTACTTC. It is translated as CASSFSGQGLGEQYF.

The rearrangement links TRBV5-1 to TRBJ1-6; D is uncertain. The length of the CDR3 is 15 residues. Between the trimmed V and J ends, which lost 4 bases and 0 bases, there was a span of 8 bases. CDR1 and CDR2 (germline): SGHRS, YFSETQ. The CDR3 nucleotides are TGCGCCAGCAGCCCCAGGAGCTCCTATAATTCACCCCTCCACTTT. Protein sequence: CASSPRSSYNSPLHF.

This clone was observed a few times. This sequence joins TRBV7-2 and TRBJ1-1; 7 nucleotides match TRBD1. The CDR3 has 14 amino acids. Germline CDR1 reads SGHTA; CDR2 reads FQGNSA. With 5 bases clipped from V and 4 bases from J, the junction kept 7 bases outside the gene matches. The CDR3 sequence is CASSTDRTGTEAFF. The DNA for the CDR3 is TGTGCCAGCAGCACCGATAGGACAGGCACTGAAGCTTTCTTT.

Notes on this clone: Other DNA sequences in the same sample also yield this CDR3. The chain links TRBV6-1 to TRBJ2-3, with no clear D. This CDR3 has 13 residues. Germline V lookup: CDR1 MNHNS, CDR2 SASEGT. Trimming shortened V by 1 base and J by 1 base, and 3 bases separated the two germline ends. The CDR3 nucleotides are TGTGCCAGCAGTGAAGTCGGCACAGATACGCAGTATTTT. Its protein product is CASSEVGTDTQYF.

This clone was picked up a small number of times. The chain carries TRBV29-1 and TRBJ1-1; unclear D gene. CDR3 length: 14 amino acids. Germline V gives CDR1 SQVTM, CDR2 ANQGSEA. V lost 7 bases to trimming and J lost 3 bases, with 18 bases between them. The CDR3 loop reads CSGSKTATDTEAFF. The CDR3 region has the DNA TGCAGCGGCTCTAAGACCGCGACGGACACTGAAGCTTTCTTT.

V is TRBV7-9 and J is TRBJ2-3; D remains unclear. The germline V gene has CDR1 SEHNR and CDR2 FQNEAQ (reference sequence). This CDR3 is 11 amino acids long. The ends were cut back, 5 bases at V and 5 bases at J, with 5 bases in the middle. The CDR3 DNA follows: TGTGCCAGCAGCCCCGTAGATACGCAGTATTTT. It codes for CASSPVDTQYF.

The chain carries TRBV6-6 and TRBJ2-5, with D uncertain. This CDR3 contains 11 residues. V was shortened by 7 bases and J by 5 bases, with 8 bases between the two germline ends. Looked up from germline, CDR1 is MNHNY and CDR2 is SVGAGI (reference sequence). CDR3 sequence: CASTEAETQYF. CDR3 nucleotides: TGTGCCAGCACCGAGGCGGAGACCCAGTACTTC.

Remarks on this clone: An end of the junction differs from the germline gene, which may be a read error. The chain joins TRBV29-1 to TRBJ2-5; 11 bases align to TRBD1. CDR1 and CDR2 from the germline V gene are SQVTM and ANQGSEA. This CDR3 is 14 amino acids long. CDR3 protein: CNVEGQGGKETQYF. CDR3 sequence (DNA): TGCAACGTTGAGGGACAGGGGGGGAAAGAGACCCAGTACTTC.

The V call is TRBV7-9, the J call TRBJ2-7; a weak D match, TRBD1 (5 bases). The germline V and J ends were trimmed by 3 bases and 6 bases, with 15 bases remaining between them. Germline V CDR1 and CDR2: SEHNR, FQNEAQ (reference sequence). The CDR3 contains 14 residues. CDR3 loop: CASSLSETVTEQYF. As DNA, the CDR3 is TGTGCCAGCAGCTTGTCTGAGACAGTAACCGAGCAGTACTTC.

This clone has only one observation. The chain couples TRBV5-6 to TRBJ2-1, with D perhaps matching TRBD2 (5 bases). There are 15 residues in the CDR3. The V end was cut by 1 base, the J end by 5 bases, with 13 bases between. CDR1 is SGHDT, CDR2 YYEEEE, per germline. The CDR3: CASSLWQTTNNEQFF. Here the CDR3 DNA reads TGTGCCAGCAGCTTGTGGCAGACTACCAACAATGAGCAGTTCTTC.

The CDR3 loop is CASSEARQPSGNTIYF. The CDR3 DNA is TGTGCCAGCAGTGAAGCCCGACAGCCCTCTGGAAACACCATATATTTT. The chain uses TRBV2 and TRBJ1-3; D may be TRBD1 (5 bases). The germline CDR1 and CDR2 sequences are SNHLY and FYNNEI. CDR3 size: 16 residues. V was cut by 0 bases and J by 0 bases, with 9 bases left in between.

The chain carries TRBV5-1 and TRBJ2-3; a weak D match, TRBD1 (7 bases). The CDR3 runs 15 residues. The V and J ends lost 0 bases and 3 bases respectively, with 11 bases between them. CDR1 is SGHRS, CDR2 YFSETQ, per germline. CDR3 sequence reads: CASSLGAGGTDTQYF. CDR3 DNA sequence: TGCGCCAGCAGCTTGGGAGCAGGGGGGACAGATACGCAGTATTTT.

J is TRBJ2-1 and V is TRBV19; a possible D gene is TRBD2 (5 bases). Trimming shortened V by 8 bases and J by 4 bases, and 9 bases separated the two germline ends. The CDR3 length is 12 residues. Germline V gene sequence: CDR1 LNHDA, CDR2 SQIVND (reference sequence). The CDR3 DNA is TGTGCCAGTTCACAGCGGTACAATGAGCAGTTCTTC. Amino acid sequence: CASSQRYNEQFF.

The genes are TRBV10-1 and TRBJ2-2; no firm D call. The CDR3 has 13 residues. Germline V gene data show CDR1 as WNHNN and CDR2 as SYGVQD (reference sequence). The germline V and J ends were trimmed by 4 bases and 9 bases, with 12 bases remaining between them. The CDR3 reads CASSASRDRELFF. The CDR3 DNA is TGCGCCAGCAGTGCCTCTAGAGACCGGGAGCTGTTTTTT.

The chain uses TRBV7-8 and TRBJ1-5; TRBD1 aligns across 7 bases. Trimming removed 5 bases from V and 6 bases from J; junction bases left unmatched: 10. CDR3 length equals 15 residues. Germline V gene data show CDR1 as SGHVS and CDR2 as FQNEAQ. The CDR3 sequence is CASSHKGARGQPQHF. The DNA of the CDR3 is TGTGCCAGCAGCCACAAGGGGGCACGTGGTCAGCCCCAGCATTTT.

In this sample, this clone turned up many times. The J gene is TRBJ2-1, the V gene TRBV6-6; D tentatively reads TRBD1 or TRBD2 (6 bases each). V lost 0 bases, J lost 4 bases, and 13 bases lay in between. The CDR3 is made up of 16 amino acids. Germline CDR1 and CDR2: MNHNY and SVGAGI (reference sequence). The CDR3 protein is CASSYSLQGGYNEQFF. The CDR3 DNA follows: TGTGCCAGCAGTTACTCGTTACAGGGAGGTTACAATGAGCAGTTCTTC.

The chain couples TRBV29-1 to TRBJ2-3; TRBD2 might be the D (5 bases). The CDR3 has 14 amino acids. V shed 4 bases and J shed 1 base, with 12 bases lying between them. Germline V lookup: CDR1 SQVTM, CDR2 ANQGSEA. The CDR3 protein is CSVGGWRGTDTQYF. Here the CDR3 DNA reads TGCAGCGTTGGTGGGTGGCGGGGCACAGATACGCAGTATTTT.

This clone was observed a single time. The genes are TRBV18 and TRBJ1-5, with no clear D. V lost 5 bases to trimming and J lost 7 bases, with 15 bases between them. The V gene's germline CDR1 is KGHSH and CDR2 LQKENI. This CDR3 has 14 residues. CDR3 in amino acids: CASSTSGESQPQHF. CDR3 coding DNA: TGTGCCAGCTCAACCTCCGGAGAGAGCCAGCCCCAGCATTTT.